Listed here are 2 T cell receptor beta chains from one sample, sequenced in a study of blood T cell repertoires in COVID-19. Clones were sequenced by immunoSEQ multiplex PCR, and TCRdb holds only the in-frame ones, with some missing. The sample lists about 300,000 clones; more than 85% were seen once. The sample was peripheral blood. The receptors derive from a woman in her 30s with COVID-19, enrolled during active disease.

The rearrangement uses TRBV9 and TRBJ2-3; D is undetermined. Per germline, CDR1 SGDLS and CDR2 YYNGEE. The CDR3 sequence is 14 residues long. The germline V and J ends were trimmed by 0 bases and 0 bases, with 5 bases remaining between them. The CDR3 DNA sequence: TGTGCCAGCAGCGTAGACCTAAGCACAGATACGCAGTATTTT. Amino acids: CASSVDLSTDTQYF.

The rearrangement links TRBV5-4 to TRBJ2-2, with D possibly TRBD1 on 6 matching bases. CDR3 length: 16 residues. Germline V gives CDR1 SGHNT, CDR2 YYREEE (reference sequence). Deletions cut 0 bases from V and 1 base from J, with 10 bases between. The CDR3 reads CASSLGGRKNTGELFF. CDR3 bases: TGTGCCAGCAGCTTGGGGGGGCGGAAGAACACCGGGGAGCTGTTTTTT.